A selection of T cell receptor beta chains follows, all from one sample in a study of T-cell memory formation after mild COVID-19. TCRdb itself ran the 5' RACE reads through MiXCR, one entry per CDR3 protein. Altogether roughly 170,000 distinct CDR3 sequences are present, 15% to 20% being singletons, with the ten largest covering 3.9%. Sequences were obtained from PBMCs or a T cell subset sorted from them (not recorded which). The origin of the receptors is a man aged 18 to 30 who had mild COVID-19 (a few samples of this study predate the infection). Cell type and time point are not known. The CDR3 runs from the conserved cysteine through the conserved F or W. The order of the fields is V gene, D gene, clone size, J gene, CDR3 protein, CDR3 DNA. A D gene is named only where the DNA matches it firmly. A clone size is listed for some rows: how often the clone was seen (once, few, many), or a class if it is expanded.

V gene: TRBV7-9; D gene: NA; clone size: NA; J gene: TRBJ1-1; CDR3 protein: CASSLLRFGQNTEAFF; CDR3 DNA: TGTGCCAGCAGCCTATTGCGGTTTGGCCAGAACACTGAAGCTTTCTTT
V gene: TRBV5-5; D gene: NA; clone size: few; J gene: TRBJ1-2; CDR3 protein: CASSLEGSYGYTF; CDR3 DNA: TGTGCCAGCAGCTTGGAGGGATCCTATGGCTACACCTTC
V gene: TRBV20-1; D gene: NA; clone size: NA; J gene: TRBJ2-3; CDR3 protein: CSARGGYPPDTQYF; CDR3 DNA: TGCAGTGCTAGAGGCGGGTACCCCCCGGATACGCAGTATTTT
V gene: TRBV3-1; D gene: NA; clone size: few; J gene: TRBJ1-5; CDR3 protein: CASSQGARNQPQHF; CDR3 DNA: TGTGCCAGCAGCCAAGGAGCGCGGAATCAGCCCCAGCATTTT
V gene: TRBV15; D gene: NA; clone size: few; J gene: TRBJ2-2; CDR3 protein: CATSRDRAGELFF; CDR3 DNA: TGTGCCACCAGCAGAGACAGGGCCGGGGAGCTGTTTTTT
V gene: TRBV7-3; D gene: TRBD1; clone size: few; J gene: TRBJ1-1; CDR3 protein: CASSLTRGSEAFF; CDR3 DNA: TGTGCCAGCAGCTTAACCAGGGGGTCTGAAGCTTTCTTT
V gene: TRBV12-3/TRBV12-4; D gene: TRBD1; clone size: NA; J gene: TRBJ1-6; CDR3 protein: CASSPTRGARSPLHF; CDR3 DNA: TGTGCCAGCAGCCCCACCAGGGGGGCGCGTTCACCCCTCCACTTT
V gene: TRBV5-4; D gene: NA; clone size: few; J gene: TRBJ1-1; CDR3 protein: CASSLGGAGEAFF; CDR3 DNA: TGTGCCAGCAGCTTGGGTGGGGCAGGTGAAGCTTTCTTT
V gene: TRBV5-1; D gene: NA; clone size: many; J gene: TRBJ1-1; CDR3 protein: CASSLFGPDTEAFF; CDR3 DNA: TGCGCCAGCAGCTTGTTTGGACCGGACACTGAAGCTTTCTTT
V gene: TRBV5-1; D gene: TRBD1; clone size: few; J gene: TRBJ1-1; CDR3 protein: CASSSQGRRNTEAFF; CDR3 DNA: TGCGCCAGCAGCTCACAGGGGAGGAGGAACACTGAAGCTTTCTTT
V gene: TRBV4-3; D gene: NA; clone size: NA; J gene: TRBJ2-1; CDR3 protein: CASSQPAGNEQFF; CDR3 DNA: TGCGCCAGCAGCCAACCAGCCGGCAATGAGCAGTTCTTC
V gene: TRBV7-9; D gene: NA; clone size: few; J gene: TRBJ2-3; CDR3 protein: CASSFGRGTDTQYF; CDR3 DNA: TGTGCCAGCAGCTTCGGACGGGGCACAGATACGCAGTATTTT
V gene: TRBV24-1; D gene: TRBD2; clone size: few; J gene: TRBJ2-3; CDR3 protein: CATSEGASGGASTDTQYF; CDR3 DNA: TGTGCCACCAGTGAAGGGGCTAGCGGGGGGGCCAGCACAGATACGCAGTATTTT
V gene: TRBV20-1; D gene: TRBD2; clone size: few; J gene: TRBJ2-4; CDR3 protein: CSAETSGGRGIQYF; CDR3 DNA: TGCAGTGCTGAGACTAGCGGGGGCCGGGGCATTCAGTACTTC
V gene: TRBV20-1; D gene: NA; clone size: few; J gene: TRBJ1-5; CDR3 protein: CSASRVASNQPQHF; CDR3 DNA: TGCAGTGCTAGCAGGGTCGCTAGCAATCAGCCCCAGCATTTT
V gene: TRBV4-3; D gene: TRBD2; clone size: many; J gene: TRBJ2-1; CDR3 protein: CASSQNWASGGEQFF; CDR3 DNA: TGCGCCAGCAGCCAAAACTGGGCTAGCGGGGGTGAGCAGTTCTTC
V gene: TRBV12-3/TRBV12-4; D gene: NA; clone size: once; J gene: TRBJ1-1; CDR3 protein: CASSFGQLMNTEAFF; CDR3 DNA: TGTGCCAGCAGTTTCGGGCAGCTTATGAACACTGAAGCTTTCTTT
V gene: TRBV18; D gene: NA; clone size: NA; J gene: TRBJ2-7; CDR3 protein: CASSPPSDNEQYF; CDR3 DNA: TGTGCCAGCTCACCTCCATCGGACAACGAGCAGTACTTC
V gene: TRBV5-1; D gene: NA; clone size: few; J gene: TRBJ1-6; CDR3 protein: CASSLSGGLSPLHF; CDR3 DNA: TGCGCCAGCAGCTTGTCTGGGGGGCTATCACCCCTCCACTTT
V gene: TRBV29-1; D gene: NA; clone size: few; J gene: TRBJ1-2; CDR3 protein: CSVVYRGRDYGYTF; CDR3 DNA: TGCAGCGTTGTTTATCGCGGACGTGACTATGGCTACACCTTC
V gene: TRBV29-1; D gene: TRBD1; clone size: few; J gene: TRBJ2-5; CDR3 protein: CSVGQGRTETQYF; CDR3 DNA: TGCAGCGTTGGACAGGGGAGGACGGAGACCCAGTACTTC
V gene: TRBV2; D gene: NA; clone size: NA; J gene: TRBJ2-5; CDR3 protein: CASRLQGRETQYF; CDR3 DNA: TGTGCCAGCAGATTGCAGGGGAGAGAGACCCAGTACTTC